These 22 T cell receptor beta chains came from one sample sequenced in a study of Ad26.COV2.S vaccination and SARS-CoV-2 variants. Noted treatment: roughly 19 received Ad26.COV2.S at low or high dose, single or two shots; 5 received placebo; per-sample allocation not given. Material that was analyzed had been drawn on day 63 after the first vaccine or placebo injection. Sequencing was performed with immunoSEQ multiplex PCR; in TCRdb, only in-frame clones are kept and a portion is missing. The sample lists some 330,000 clones, under 90% occurring once. This specimen consisted of peripheral blood, obtained in a trial of Ad26.COV2.S vaccine versus placebo. All receptors derive from a person between 18 and 65 years old who received the Ad26.COV2.S COVID-19 vaccine or a placebo.

This clone was observed a single time. V and J are TRBV5-6 and TRBJ2-3; no definite D call. The germline gives CDR1 SGHDT, CDR2 YYEEEE. There are 14 residues in the CDR3. V lost 3 bases, J lost 4 bases, and 12 bases lay in between. CDR3 bases: TGTGCCAGCAGCTCAATGACCGAGCCAGATACGCAGTATTTT. Translating it yields CASSSMTEPDTQYF. Full variable domain (outside the CDR3, taken from reference TRBV5-6 and TRBJ2-3): DAGVTQSPTHLIKTRGQQVTLRCSPKSGHDTVSWYQQALGQGPQFIFQYYEEEERQRGNFPDRFSGHQFPNYSSELNVNALLLGDSALYLCASSSMTEPDTQYFGPGTRLTVL.

This chain connects TRBV6-1 to TRBJ1-2; unclear D gene. Germline V gives CDR1 MNHNS, CDR2 SASEGT. Trimming shortened V by 2 bases and J by 7 bases, and 14 bases separated the two germline ends. The CDR3 length is 14 residues. For the CDR3, the DNA is TGTGCCAGCAGTGAAATCGCGCCATGGCGTGGCTACACCTTC. Translating it yields CASSEIAPWRGYTF.

The DNA for the CDR3 is TGCGCCAGCAGCCAAGAGACCACAGGGAAGTTTAGCTATGGCTACACCTTC. Protein product: CASSQETTGKFSYGYTF. This sequence joins TRBV4-3 and TRBJ1-2, with TRBD1 as a possible D gene (6 bases). V shed 0 bases and J shed 4 bases, with 18 bases lying between them. The CDR3 is 17 residues long. CDR1 and CDR2 from the germline V gene are LGHNA and YSLEER.

V and J are TRBV3-1 (or the pseudogene TRBV3-2) and TRBJ2-7, with no clear D. Germline V CDR1 and CDR2: LGHDT, YNNKEL (reference sequence). V was shortened by 2 bases and J by 3 bases, with 17 bases between the two germline ends. There are 16 residues in the CDR3. The DNA for the CDR3 is TGTGCCAGCAGCCAAACCTCGGTAGGTAAGAACTACGAGCAGTACGTC. Its translation: CASSQTSVGKNYEQYV.

This rearrangement joins TRBV9 to TRBJ2-2, with D perhaps TRBD2 (5 bases). V was cut by 4 bases and J by 4 bases, with 11 bases left in between. This CDR3 is 14 amino acids long. CDR1 SGDLS and CDR2 YYNGEE come from the germline V gene. In DNA, the CDR3 is TGTGCCAGCAGCCCCGGACTGATCACCGGGGAGCTGTTTTTT. It translates to CASSPGLITGELFF. Looking up the rest from reference TRBV9 and TRBJ2-2 gives the full variable domain: DSGVTQTPKHLITATGQRVTLRCSPRSGDLSVYWYQQSLDQGLQFLIQYYNGEERAKGNILERFSAQQFPDLHSELNLSSLELGDSALYFCASSPGLITGELFFGEGSRLTVL.

This clone occurred once. V usage is TRBV9 and J usage is TRBJ2-1, with D possibly matching TRBD1 (6 bases). The V and J ends lost 0 bases and 7 bases respectively, with 14 bases between them. Germline V gives CDR1 SGDLS, CDR2 YYNGEE. The CDR3 extends over 15 amino acids. CDR3 DNA: TGTGCCAGCAGCGTAGTACAGGGAAGGAGGAATGAGCAGTTCTTC. Protein: CASSVVQGRRNEQFF.

The V gene is TRBV19, the J gene TRBJ1-3; D is uncertain. V dropped 5 bases and J dropped 0 bases, with 14 bases sitting between them. The CDR3 runs 16 residues. Looked up from germline, CDR1 is LNHDA and CDR2 is SQIVND (reference sequence). The CDR3 DNA reads TGTGCCAGTAGTTTCCGCGGGGTGAGCTCTGGAAACACCATATATTTT. This translates into CASSFRGVSSGNTIYF.

The chain couples TRBV20-1 to TRBJ2-3; D may be TRBD1 or TRBD2 (6 bases each). Trimming removed 3 bases at V and 7 bases at J, with 11 bases between. The CDR3 contains 12 residues. From germline, CDR1 is DFQATT and CDR2 SNEGSKA (reference sequence). CDR3 amino acids: CSASPGDYTQYF. Written as DNA, the CDR3 is TGCAGTGCTAGTCCAGGGGACTATACGCAGTATTTT.

The rearrangement joins TRBV18 to TRBJ2-7; 9 bases line up with TRBD2. Per the germline V gene, CDR1 is KGHSH and CDR2 is LQKENI. V trimming: 3 bases; J trimming: 5 bases; junction bases outside the gene matches: 11. The CDR3 has 16 amino acids. The CDR3 spells CASSPRVAGAVDEQYF. In DNA form, the CDR3 reads TGTGCCAGCTCACCGAGGGTAGCGGGGGCTGTTGACGAGCAGTACTTC.

In the case of this clone: The same CDR3 is also encoded by other DNA sequences in this sample. V usage is TRBV5-1 and J usage is TRBJ1-1, with TRBD1 as a possible D gene (5 bases). The ends were cut back, 1 base at V and 4 bases at J, with 8 bases in the middle. Per the germline V gene, CDR1 is SGHRS and CDR2 is YFSETQ. The CDR3 totals 13 residues. The CDR3 DNA sequence: TGCGCCAGCAGCTTGTGGGGGAGCACTGAAGCTTTCTTT. Translation: CASSLWGSTEAFF.

This clone has a single count. This chain joins TRBV5-6 and TRBJ2-5; 7 bases agree with TRBD2. V lost 4 bases, J lost 1 base, and 4 bases stayed unmatched. The CDR3 totals 14 residues. Germline CDR1 and CDR2: SGHDT and YYEEEE. The DNA for the CDR3 is TGTGCCAGCAGCCTGGGGACTATCCAAGAGACCCAGTACTTC. As protein: CASSLGTIQETQYF.

The chain combines TRBV7-9 with TRBJ1-1; D gene ambiguous. Per the germline V gene, CDR1 is SEHNR and CDR2 is FQNEAQ (reference sequence). V was pared by 5 bases and J by 7 bases, with 14 bases between. This CDR3 is 13 amino acids long. The CDR3 loop is CASSEPGEDEAFF. Written as DNA, the CDR3 is TGTGCCAGCAGCGAACCCGGCGAGGATGAAGCTTTCTTT.

This chain connects TRBV5-4 to TRBJ2-3; D may correspond to TRBD1 or TRBD2 (5 bases each). Germline lookup yields CDR1 SGHNT and CDR2 YYREEE (reference sequence). The V gene lost 8 bases and the J gene lost 3 bases, with 19 bases spanning the gap. This CDR3 region has 15 residues. The CDR3 DNA follows: TGTGCCAGTGGGAAACCGGGACCTCAGACAGATACGCAGTATTTT. It codes for CASGKPGPQTDTQYF.

The chain employs TRBV7-9 and TRBJ1-1, with no clear D. This CDR3 comprises 14 residues. Per the germline V gene, CDR1 is SEHNR and CDR2 is FQNEAQ (reference sequence). Deletions cut 1 base from V and 0 bases from J, with 6 bases between. This CDR3 reads CASSLVGVNTEAFF. The CDR3 region has the DNA TGTGCCAGCAGCTTAGTTGGCGTGAACACTGAAGCTTTCTTT.

The gene calls are TRBV29-1 and TRBJ2-5; the match to TRBD2 covers 8 bases. The germline V gene encodes CDR1 SQVTM and CDR2 ANQGSEA. The CDR3 runs to 13 residues. V was clipped by 6 bases and J by 1 base; unmatched bases: 4. CDR3 sequence: CSVRGALQETQYF. DNA of the CDR3: TGCAGCGTGCGGGGGGCCCTCCAAGAGACCCAGTACTTC.

The rearrangement links TRBV25-1 to TRBJ2-6; D is unclear. The germline CDR1 and CDR2 sequences are MGHDK and SYGVNS. This CDR3 contains 15 residues. The ends were cut back, 2 bases at V and 2 bases at J, with 7 bases in the middle. The CDR3 spells CASSEAPPGANVLTF. CDR3 bases: TGTGCCAGCAGTGAAGCCCCTCCTGGGGCCAACGTCCTGACTTTC.

The chain links TRBV7-8 to TRBJ1-1, with 8 bases matching TRBD1. The CDR3 covers 14 residues. Germline CDR1 and CDR2: SGHVS and FQNEAQ. Losses at the gene ends were 5 bases for V and 4 bases for J; bases not matched to a gene: 6. CDR3 nucleotide sequence: TGTGCCAGCAGCAGGACAGGGTTGGGCACTGAAGCTTTCTTT. Its protein is CASSRTGLGTEAFF.

The chain joins TRBV24-1 to TRBJ2-5; TRBD1 agrees at 9 bases. The ends lost 3 bases at V and 4 bases at J; junction bases unmatched: 11. This CDR3 comprises 17 residues. In germline, CDR1 is KGHDR, CDR2 SFDVKD. The CDR3 DNA reads as TGTGCCACCAGTGATCCAAAGTTTGGGACAGGGATAGAGACCCAGTACTTC. Translation: CATSDPKFGTGIETQYF.

The V call is TRBV25-1, the J call TRBJ2-3; TRBD2 matches 8 bases. Unmatched junction bases numbered 6, after V lost 7 bases and J lost 0 bases. This CDR3 comprises 15 residues. Germline V gene lookup returns CDR1 MGHDK and CDR2 SYGVNS. CDR3 amino acids: CASNERGLSTDTQYF. Here the CDR3 DNA reads TGTGCCAGCAATGAGCGGGGGCTCAGCACAGATACGCAGTATTTT.

CDR3 in DNA: TGTGCCAGTAGTGACCCCGGGACAGGGGCGACGTATGGCTACACCTTC. Protein product: CASSDPGTGATYGYTF. The rearrangement uses TRBV19 and TRBJ1-2, with 10 bases that match TRBD1. The germline V gene encodes CDR1 LNHDA and CDR2 SQIVND (reference sequence). The CDR3 is 16 amino acids. V shed 5 bases, J shed 5 bases, and the junction held 11 bases outside the gene matches.

This clone was observed a handful of times. This chain connects TRBV19 to TRBJ1-1, with 7 bases identical to TRBD1. The germline gives CDR1 LNHDA, CDR2 SQIVND (reference sequence). There are 13 residues in the CDR3. V gave up 7 bases and J gave up 4 bases; unmatched junction bases: 6. Here the CDR3 reads CASTHNRGTEAFF. The CDR3 DNA reads as TGTGCCAGTACCCACAACAGGGGCACTGAAGCTTTCTTT.

The J gene is TRBJ1-4, the V gene TRBV12-3 or TRBV12-4; D not resolved. V was shortened by 5 bases and J by 5 bases, with 3 bases between the two germline ends. CDR3 size: 11 residues. The CDR3 reads CASSINEKLFF. The CDR3 DNA sequence: TGTGCCAGCAGTATCAATGAAAAACTGTTTTTT.